This passage covers 17 T cell receptor beta chains from one sample sequenced in a study of identical twins. TCRdb redid the calling of the 5' RACE reads with MiXCR, one entry per CDR3 protein. The repertoire consists of approximately 1.8 million distinct CDR3 sequences, with about 30% occurring once and the leading ten covering roughly 0.3%. The sample was cord blood. All receptors come from a newborn girl in good health.

The J gene is TRBJ2-4, the V gene TRBV20-1; no firm D call. The J call is uncertain, as TRBJ2-7 better fits the DNA end. This CDR3 spans 11 amino acids. Per the germline V gene, CDR1 is DFQATT and CDR2 is SNEGSKA (reference sequence). CDR3 sequence: CSAIHLGEQYF. Here the CDR3 DNA reads TGCAGTGCTATTCATCTGGGCGAGCAGTACTTC.

The rearrangement joins TRBV7-2 to TRBJ2-5; TRBD2 agrees at 13 bases. CDR1 SGHTA and CDR2 FQGNSA come from the germline V gene. The CDR3 is 17 residues long. V shed 0 bases, J shed 4 bases, and the junction held 5 bases outside the gene matches. The CDR3 nucleotides are TGTGCCAGCAGCTTAGCGCGAAGACTAGCGGGGGGAGAGACCCAGTACTTC. Residues: CASSLARRLAGGETQYF.

This clonotype was detected ten times or more. This chain uses TRBV12-3 or TRBV12-4 with TRBJ2-7; 8 bases match TRBD2. The CDR3 is 14 amino acids. Trimming at V came to 6 bases and at J to 1 base, leaving 5 bases not matched to a gene. The CDR3 spells CASRPGLESYEQYF. The CDR3 coding sequence is TGTGCCAGCAGACCGGGACTAGAGTCCTACGAGCAGTACTTC.

The rearrangement joins TRBV29-1 to TRBJ1-4; 8 positions agree with TRBD1. V shed 5 bases, J shed 5 bases, and the junction held 7 bases outside the gene matches. The germline V gene has CDR1 SQVTM and CDR2 ANQGSEA. CDR3 length equals 14 residues. The CDR3 DNA reads as TGCAGCGTTAGACCTTGGACAGGGAATGAAAAACTGTTTTTT. Its protein product is CSVRPWTGNEKLFF. Based on the CDR3 plus reference TRBV29-1 and TRBJ1-4, the full variable domain is SAVISQKPSRDICQRGTSLTIQCQVDSQVTMMFWYRQQPGQSLTLIATANQGSEATYESGFVIDKFPISRPNLTFSTLTVSNMSPEDSSIYLCSVRPWTGNEKLFFGSGTQLSVL.

The chain has TRBV20-1 and TRBJ1-6; unclear D gene. V lost 0 bases and J 0 bases, leaving 9 bases between the germline ends. Germline CDR1 reads DFQATT; CDR2 reads SNEGSKA (reference sequence). CDR3 size: 16 residues. This chain's CDR3 is CSARDGGSSYNSPLHF. The DNA of the CDR3 is TGCAGTGCTAGAGATGGCGGAAGCTCCTATAATTCACCCCTCCACTTT.

This clonotype has only a few counts. CDR3 DNA: TGTGCCTGGAGCGGAATTTCATCACCCTATCGCTATGGCTACACCTTC. It encodes CAWSGISSPYRYGYTF. This sequence joins TRBV30 and TRBJ1-2, with D unresolved. Trimming cost V 3 bases and J 4 bases, with 21 bases left between them. Per germline, CDR1 GTSNPN and CDR2 SVGIG (reference sequence). The CDR3 has 16 residues.

The table lists this clonotype with a count of one. V usage is TRBV3-1 and J usage is TRBJ1-4; tentatively, D is TRBD1 (5 bases). CDR3 length equals 16 residues. The germline CDR1 and CDR2 sequences are LGHDT and YNNKEL (reference sequence). With 1 base removed from V and 2 bases from J, the gap between germline ends came to 11 bases. The CDR3 DNA reads as TGTGCCAGCAGCCAAGTTGGAGGGGCGACTAATGAAAAACTGTTTTTT. Protein product: CASSQVGGATNEKLFF.

The rearrangement joins TRBV28 to TRBJ1-5, with a tentative D call TRBD1 (6 bases). The CDR3 is 15 amino acids. V lost 3 bases and J lost 1, with 10 bases in between. CDR1 and CDR2 from the germline V gene are MDHEN and SYDVKM. CDR3 residues: CASSFGGRSNQPQHF. The CDR3 DNA reads TGTGCCAGCAGTTTTGGGGGGCGCAGCAATCAGCCCCAGCATTTT.

The chain combines TRBV13 with TRBJ1-2; D gene uncertain. Per germline, CDR1 PRHDT and CDR2 FYEKMQ (reference sequence). Trimming cost V 1 base and J 4 bases, with 10 bases left between them. This CDR3 region has 14 residues. The chain's CDR3 is CASSLVSRGYGYTF. CDR3 in DNA: TGTGCCAGCAGCTTAGTGAGCCGGGGCTATGGCTACACCTTC.

This chain links TRBV19 with TRBJ2-1; maybe TRBD2 (6 bases). CDR3 length equals 17 residues. V was clipped by 4 bases and J by 0 bases, with 16 bases between them. The germline V gene encodes CDR1 LNHDA and CDR2 SQIVND (reference sequence). CDR3 amino acids: CASSTLEAGSSYNEQFF. The CDR3 bases are TGTGCCAGTAGTACCCTAGAGGCGGGAAGCTCCTACAATGAGCAGTTCTTC.

This chain links TRBV20-1 with TRBJ2-7, with D perhaps TRBD2 (5 bases). Germline V gives CDR1 DFQATT, CDR2 SNEGSKA (reference sequence). Trimming shortened V by 5 bases and J by 2 bases, and 13 bases separated the two germline ends. The CDR3 covers 13 residues. The CDR3, as DNA: TGCAGTGCTCACGACGGGAAAGCCTACGAGCAGTACTTC. It encodes CSAHDGKAYEQYF.

This clonotype showed up just a few times. J is TRBJ2-3 and V is TRBV25-1; possible D gene TRBD2, 5 bases. Trimming left V 7 bases short and J 0 bases short, with 11 bases between. This CDR3 is built from 14 residues. Per germline, CDR1 MGHDK and CDR2 SYGVNS. In DNA, the CDR3 is TGTGCCAGCAATCGAGCGGAGAGCACAGATACGCAGTATTTT. Its protein is CASNRAESTDTQYF.

The chain joins TRBV6-5 to TRBJ2-7; TRBD2 agrees at 13 bases. The trim removed 0 bases at V and 7 bases at J, leaving 6 bases unmatched. CDR1 is MNHEY, CDR2 SVGAGI, per germline. CDR3 size: 16 residues. The CDR3 loop is CASSYSRTSGRNEQYF. In DNA form, the CDR3 reads TGTGCCAGCAGTTACTCGCGGACTAGCGGGAGAAATGAGCAGTACTTC.

Only a few counts were recorded for this clonotype. The chain links TRBV12-3 or TRBV12-4 to TRBJ1-2, with a weak D call TRBD1 (6 bases). The V gene lost 3 bases and the J gene lost 4 bases, with 9 bases spanning the gap. The CDR3 covers 13 residues. The CDR3: CASSFIQGYGYTF. In nucleotides, the CDR3 is TGTGCCAGCAGTTTTATACAGGGCTATGGCTACACCTTC.

This clonotype was observed a single time. The chain uses TRBV20-1 and TRBJ1-1; 10 bases agree with TRBD1. The V gene's germline CDR1 is DFQATT and CDR2 SNEGSKA (reference sequence). V lost 1 base to trimming and J lost 6 bases; unmatched junction nucleotides: 11. The CDR3 sequence is 16 residues long. CDR3 region: CSARGMDRGRVAEAFF. The DNA for the CDR3 is TGCAGTGCTAGAGGGATGGACAGGGGGAGAGTGGCTGAAGCTTTCTTT.

This clonotype was observed a handful of times. The rearrangement links TRBV2 to TRBJ2-7; D unresolved. The end of the DNA fits TRBJ2-5 better, so the J call may be wrong. CDR3 size: 13 residues. Germline CDR1 SNHLY, CDR2 FYNNEI. The CDR3 DNA reads TGTGCCAGCAGTACGTGGGTAGGGGAGACCCAGTACTTC. Translating it yields CASSTWVGETQYF.

The chain uses TRBV6-5 and TRBJ1-2; possibly TRBD1 for D (5 bases). Germline V lookup: CDR1 MNHEY, CDR2 SVGAGI. The ends were cut back, 0 bases at V and 6 bases at J, with 17 bases in the middle. The CDR3 is 16 amino acids. The CDR3 DNA reads TGTGCCAGCAGTTACTCGTCCCCGACAGATCTGCATGGCTACACCTTC. Amino acids: CASSYSSPTDLHGYTF.